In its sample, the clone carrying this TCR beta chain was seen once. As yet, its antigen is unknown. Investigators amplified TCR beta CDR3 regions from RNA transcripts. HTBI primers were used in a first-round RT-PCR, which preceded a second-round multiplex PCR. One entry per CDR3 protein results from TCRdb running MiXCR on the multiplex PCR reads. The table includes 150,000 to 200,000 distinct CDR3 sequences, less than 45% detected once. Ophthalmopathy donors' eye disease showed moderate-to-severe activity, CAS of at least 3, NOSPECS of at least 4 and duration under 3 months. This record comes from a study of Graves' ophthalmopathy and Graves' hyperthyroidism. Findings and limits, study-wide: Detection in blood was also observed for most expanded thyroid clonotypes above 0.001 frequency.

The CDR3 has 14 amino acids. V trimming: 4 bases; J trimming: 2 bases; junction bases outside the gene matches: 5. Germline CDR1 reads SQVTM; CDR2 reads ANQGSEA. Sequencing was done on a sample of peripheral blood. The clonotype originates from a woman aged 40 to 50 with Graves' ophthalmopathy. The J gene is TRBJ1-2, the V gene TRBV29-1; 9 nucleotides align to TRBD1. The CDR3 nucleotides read TGCAGCGTTGCGGGACAGGGAACCAACTATGGCTACACCTTC. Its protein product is CSVAGQGTNYGYTF.